Listed here are 4 T cell receptor beta chains from one sample, sequenced in a study of T cell changes during pregnancy in multiple sclerosis. TCRdb's copy holds only in-frame clones and misses some; the assay was immunoSEQ multiplex PCR. The table shows some 80,000 clones, with around 92% occurring only once. The sequences come from peripheral blood, collected in the first trimester of pregnancy. The origin of the receptors is a female donor in good health, enrolled as a control in a pregnancy study.

The chain uses TRBV19 and TRBJ1-6, with D possibly matching TRBD1 (6 bases). Germline assignment: CDR1 LNHDA and CDR2 SQIVND (reference sequence). This CDR3 comprises 17 residues. V gave up 5 bases and J gave up 5 bases, with 19 bases separating them. CDR3 in DNA: TGTGCCAGTAGTGTGACAGGCCCGGCCATAAATAATTCACCCCTCCACTTT. It yields the protein CASSVTGPAINNSPLHF.

The genes are TRBV5-4 and TRBJ2-7; D is perhaps TRBD1 (5 bases). CDR1 is SGHNT and CDR2 is YYREEE in the germline V gene (reference sequence). CDR3 length equals 14 residues. The germline V and J ends were trimmed by 0 bases and 0 bases, with 7 bases remaining between them. CDR3 DNA: TGTGCCAGCAGCTTGGACAGGTTCTCCTACGAGCAGTACTTC. Its translation: CASSLDRFSYEQYF.

DNA of the CDR3: TGTGCCAGCAGCTCCACCCCACCCGGGACAGGGGTCGGCGGCTACACCTTC. It yields the protein CASSSTPPGTGVGGYTF. V usage is TRBV11-2 and J usage is TRBJ1-2; 10 nucleotides match TRBD1. Germline loops: CDR1 SGHAT, CDR2 FQNNGV. This CDR3 has 17 amino acids. The trim removed 4 bases at V and 8 bases at J, leaving 16 bases unmatched.

The V gene is TRBV5-1, the J gene TRBJ2-7, with 16 bases that match TRBD2. Trimming cost V 4 bases and J 6 bases; bases outside gene matches: 10. The length of the CDR3 is 17 residues. The germline CDR1 and CDR2 sequences are SGHRS and YFSETQ. The CDR3 protein is CASSEGLAGGTPGEQYF. The CDR3 DNA sequence: TGCGCCAGCAGCGAGGGACTAGCGGGAGGGACCCCTGGCGAGCAGTACTTC.